This paragraph covers one T cell receptor beta chain sequence. Its antigen is undetermined. Sequencing was performed with immunoSEQ multiplex PCR; in TCRdb, only in-frame clones are kept and a portion is missing. This table has about 500,000 clones, roughly nine tenths appearing once. This record belongs to a study of Ad26.COV2.S vaccination and SARS-CoV-2 variants. Overall study findings and caveats: Analyses that measured TCR breadth and depth may have underestimated total T cell responses. The authors reported substantial breadth in spike-specific CD8+ and CD4+ T cell responses after vaccination.

Specified treatment: 15 to 20 received Ad26.COV2.S at low or high dose, single or two shots; about 5 received placebo; per-sample allocation not given. All samples were drawn on day 63, counting from the first vaccine or placebo injection. Germline V gene data show CDR1 as SGHNT and CDR2 as YYREEE (reference sequence). The CDR3 spans 16 residues. Trimming took 3 bases from V and 6 from J; bases not matched to a gene: 8. This sequence joins TRBV5-4 and TRBJ2-3; 12 bases agree with TRBD2. This receptor was taken from a person between 18 and 59 years old who received the Ad26.COV2.S COVID-19 vaccine or a placebo. The source material was peripheral blood, sampled in a trial of Ad26.COV2.S vaccine versus placebo. CDR3 sequence: CASSSPSGRVFDTQYF. The CDR3 bases are TGTGCCAGCAGCTCGCCTAGCGGGAGGGTTTTCGATACGCAGTATTTT.